These 9 T cell receptor beta chains share one sample of origin, sequenced in a study of shared clonotypes between healthy human individuals. Assay: immunoSEQ multiplex PCR; the TCRdb copy retains only in-frame clones and omits some. The table has roughly 2.5 million clones, approximately 90% seen once; the top ten hold around 0.14%. Material for sequencing was naive CD4+ T cells sorted from blood. Subset specified: CD45RA+ positively selected. These receptors all come from a man younger than 35 in good health.

This sequence joins TRBV7-3 and TRBJ2-1; the match to TRBD2 covers 8 bases. CDR1 is SGHTA and CDR2 is FQGTGA in the germline V gene. CDR3 size: 16 residues. The J segment lost 4 bases and the V segment lost 0 bases, leaving 5 bases of the junction unmatched. This CDR3 reads CASSLTSGGRYNEQFF. DNA of the CDR3: TGTGCCAGCAGCTTAACCAGCGGGGGCCGATACAATGAGCAGTTCTTC. The full variable domain, completed using reference TRBV7-3 and TRBJ2-1, is GAGVSQTPSNKVTEKGKYVELRCDPISGHTALYWYRQSLGQGPEFLIYFQGTGAADDSGLPNDRFFAVRPEGSVSTLKIQRTERGDSAVYLCASSLTSGGRYNEQFFGPGTRLTVL.

J is TRBJ2-5 and V is TRBV6-5; tentatively, D is TRBD2 (5 bases). CDR3 size: 15 residues. CDR1 and CDR2 from the germline V gene are MNHEY and SVGAGI. The germline V and J ends were trimmed by 2 bases and 7 bases, with 17 bases remaining between them. CDR3 loop: CASSYTSSRERTQYF. The DNA for the CDR3 is TGTGCCAGCAGTTACACCTCTTCAAGGGAGAGGACCCAGTACTTC.

The chain links TRBV5-6 to TRBJ2-7; possibly TRBD1 or TRBD2 for D (5 bases each). The V end lost 4 bases, the J end lost 0 bases, and 14 bases lay between the germline ends. This CDR3 is built from 15 residues. Germline CDR1 reads SGHDT; CDR2 reads YYEEEE. CDR3 DNA sequence: TGTGCCAGCAGCGCAGGATGGGGGAGCTCCTACGAGCAGTACTTC. Protein sequence: CASSAGWGSSYEQYF.

V usage is TRBV6-6 and J usage is TRBJ1-6, with D perhaps TRBD1 (5 bases). There are 16 residues in the CDR3. The ends were cut back, 6 bases at V and 1 base at J, with 13 bases in the middle. The germline CDR1 and CDR2 sequences are MNHNY and SVGAGI (reference sequence). The CDR3 nucleotides read TGTGCCAGCAGCCCCGGGGCAGGGTCCTATAATTCACCCCTCCACTTT. Its translation is CASSPGAGSYNSPLHF.

This chain links TRBV7-2 with TRBJ2-7; possibly TRBD1 for D (5 bases). V gave up 5 bases and J gave up 7 bases, with 12 bases separating them. The germline V gene has CDR1 SGHTA and CDR2 FQGNSA. This CDR3 region has 12 residues. The DNA for the CDR3 is TGTGCCAGCAGCCGCCTGGGGCGGGAGCAGTACTTC. Residues: CASSRLGREQYF.

CDR3 protein: CASSHPGQEQFF. The CDR3 nucleotides read TGTGCCAGCAGCCATCCGGGACAGGAGCAGTTCTTC. V usage is TRBV11-2 and J usage is TRBJ2-1; 7 nucleotides align to TRBD1. Germline loops: CDR1 SGHAT, CDR2 FQNNGV. The CDR3 extends over 12 amino acids. Trimming cost V 5 bases and J 10 bases; bases outside gene matches: 5.

This clone is a singleton in its sample. In nucleotides, the CDR3 is TGCGCCAGCAGCTCGACTAGCGGGACCCACAATGAGCAGTTCTTC. Its translation: CASSSTSGTHNEQFF. This chain connects TRBV5-1 to TRBJ2-1; TRBD2 aligns across 11 bases. Germline trimming cut 3 bases from V and 5 bases from J; bases unmatched to any gene: 4. The CDR3 covers 15 residues. CDR1 is SGHRS and CDR2 is YFSETQ in the germline V gene.

This clone was seen once. The chain recombines TRBV5-6 with TRBJ2-2, with D perhaps given as TRBD1 or TRBD2 (5 bases each). CDR3 length: 15 amino acids. Between the trimmed V and J ends, which lost 5 bases and 0 bases, there was a span of 11 bases. Germline values: CDR1 SGHDT, CDR2 YYEEEE. The CDR3 loop reads CASSRDGANTGELFF. DNA for the CDR3: TGTGCCAGCAGTCGGGACGGCGCGAACACCGGGGAGCTGTTTTTT.

This chain links TRBV6-4 with TRBJ2-3, with 8 bases fitting TRBD1. V was pared by 8 bases and J by 0 bases, with 7 bases of the junction left unmatched. Germline values: CDR1 MRHNA, CDR2 SNTAGT. This CDR3 spans 15 amino acids. This CDR3 is CASPSQGASTDTQYF. The DNA of the CDR3 is TGTGCCAGCCCATCCCAGGGGGCTAGCACAGATACGCAGTATTTT.